These 12 T cell receptor beta chains were sequenced from one sample in a study of T cell changes during pregnancy in multiple sclerosis. Some clones are missing from TCRdb's copy, which holds only in-frame ones; the method was immunoSEQ multiplex PCR. The table has approximately 79,000 clones, approximately 92% seen once. The sample in question was CD4+ T cells from peripheral blood mononuclear cells, obtained before pregnancy. These TCRs come from a female donor with multiple sclerosis, enrolled in a pregnancy study.

This clone was observed once. The chain uses TRBV5-1 and TRBJ1-4, with 11 bases lining up with TRBD1. Trimming cost V 3 bases and J 3 bases; bases outside gene matches: 10. The germline V gene encodes CDR1 SGHRS and CDR2 YFSETQ. The CDR3 spans 18 residues. This chain's CDR3 is CASSSGTGGLISNEKLFF. In DNA, the CDR3 is TGCGCCAGCAGCTCGGGGACAGGGGGGCTTATATCTAATGAAAAACTGTTTTTT.

This chain links TRBV7-9 with TRBJ1-5, with 8 nucleotides matching TRBD1. Losses at the gene ends were 5 bases for V and 5 bases for J; bases not matched to a gene: 5. This CDR3 contains 14 residues. Per germline, CDR1 SEHNR and CDR2 FQNEAQ (reference sequence). The CDR3 nucleotides are TGTGCCAGCAGCCCAGACAGGGGAGATCAGCCCCAGCATTTT. Translation gives CASSPDRGDQPQHF.

The V and J genes are TRBV6-1 and TRBJ2-2; 7 bases map to TRBD1. Per the germline V gene, CDR1 is MNHNS and CDR2 is SASEGT. V shed 2 bases and J 6 bases; nucleotides not matched to a gene: 0. This CDR3 has 13 residues. For the CDR3, the DNA is TGTGCCAGCAGTGAACAGGGGGCCGGGGAGCTGTTTTTT. This sequence encodes CASSEQGAGELFF.

V usage is TRBV5-1 and J usage is TRBJ1-5; 9 positions agree with TRBD1. Per the germline V gene, CDR1 is SGHRS and CDR2 is YFSETQ. The junction had 2 bases not matched to a gene; V was cut back by 0 bases and J by 7 bases. This CDR3 is built from 14 residues. CDR3 bases: TGCGCCAGCAGCTTGGGACAGGGGGACCAGCCCCAGCATTTT. Translating it yields CASSLGQGDQPQHF.

V is TRBV30 and J is TRBJ2-4, with TRBD2 identical over 7 bases. CDR1 is GTSNPN and CDR2 is SVGIG in the germline V gene (reference sequence). With V trimmed by 2 bases and J by 12 bases, 7 bases remained unmatched. The CDR3 is 12 amino acids. CDR3: CAWSLMGGDQYF. CDR3 coding DNA: TGTGCCTGGAGTCTTATGGGGGGGGATCAGTACTTC. The full variable domain, completed using reference TRBV30 and TRBJ2-4, is SQTIHQWPATLVQPVGSPLSLECTVEGTSNPNLYWYRQAAGRGLQLLFYSVGIGQISSEVPQNLSASRPQDRQFILSSKKLLLSDSGFYLCAWSLMGGDQYFGAGTRLSVL.

The gene calls are TRBV7-2 and TRBJ2-7; 12 bases map to TRBD1. V lost 5 bases, J lost 6 bases, and 8 bases stayed unmatched. The CDR3 length is 15 residues. In germline, CDR1 is SGHTA, CDR2 FQGNSA. The CDR3 DNA reads TGTGCCAGCAGCAATTCCGGGACAGGGGGCCTCGAGCAGTACTTC. Encoded protein: CASSNSGTGGLEQYF. Full variable domain (outside the CDR3, taken from reference TRBV7-2 and TRBJ2-7): GAGVSQSPSNKVTEKGKDVELRCDPISGHTALYWYRQSLGQGLEFLIYFQGNSAPDKSGLPSDRFSAERTGGSVSTLTIQRTQQEDSAVYLCASSNSGTGGLEQYFGPGTRLTVT.

This clone was counted a few times. The V call is TRBV2, the J call TRBJ1-5; D not certain. The CDR3 consists of 13 residues. Germline V gene lookup returns CDR1 SNHLY and CDR2 FYNNEI. The V end was cut by 5 bases, the J end by 3 bases, with 8 bases between. The CDR3 region has the DNA TGTGCCAGCAGTCGAGACATCAATCAGCCCCAGCATTTT. Translated: CASSRDINQPQHF.

This chain joins TRBV9 and TRBJ1-4; D gene ambiguous. Trimming removed 0 bases at V and 2 bases at J, with 14 bases between. Germline-derived CDR1 and CDR2 are SGDLS and YYNGEE. This CDR3 contains 17 residues. CDR3 DNA: TGTGCCAGCAGCGTAGAGGGAGTAGGCGCGACTAATGAAAAACTGTTTTTT. It encodes CASSVEGVGATNEKLFF.

The V gene is TRBV5-1, the J gene TRBJ1-3, with D uncertain. This CDR3 is 15 amino acids long. CDR1 is SGHRS, CDR2 YFSETQ, per germline. Deletions cut 4 bases from V and 0 bases from J, with 11 bases between. The CDR3 DNA reads as TGCGCCAGCAGCGGCAACCTAGGCTCTGGAAACACCATATATTTT. This sequence encodes CASSGNLGSGNTIYF. The full variable domain, with the rest looked up from reference TRBV5-1 and TRBJ1-3, is KAGVTQTPRYLIKTRGQQVTLSCSPISGHRSVSWYQQTPGQGLQFLFEYFSETQRNKGNFPGRFSGRQFSNSRSEMNVSTLELGDSALYLCASSGNLGSGNTIYFGEGSWLTVV.

The rearrangement uses TRBV19 and TRBJ2-7; D call uncertain. This CDR3 contains 14 residues. With 10 bases removed from V and 2 bases from J, the gap between germline ends came to 18 bases. Germline CDR1 and CDR2: LNHDA and SQIVND (reference sequence). CDR3 sequence reads: CATKGETYPYEQYF. In DNA form, the CDR3 reads TGTGCCACCAAAGGAGAAACTTACCCCTACGAGCAGTACTTC.

This clone has just one count. This rearrangement joins TRBV5-1 to TRBJ2-7; 8 nucleotides line up with TRBD2. Trimming took 4 bases from V and 3 from J; bases not matched to a gene: 9. This CDR3 has 15 amino acids. CDR1 is SGHRS and CDR2 is YFSETQ in the germline V gene. Written as DNA, the CDR3 is TGCGCCAGCAGCCGGGAGGGGGGGGGCAACTACGAGCAGTACTTC. Protein product: CASSREGGGNYEQYF.

This chain uses TRBV6-5 with TRBJ2-1; a weak D match, TRBD1 (7 bases). Germline CDR1 MNHEY, CDR2 SVGAGI. This CDR3 spans 13 amino acids. The V end lost 2 bases, the J end lost 9 bases, and 11 bases lay between the germline ends. In nucleotides, the CDR3 is TGTGCCAGCAGTTACCAGGGGGGAGGTGAGCAGTTCTTC. It yields the protein CASSYQGGGEQFF.